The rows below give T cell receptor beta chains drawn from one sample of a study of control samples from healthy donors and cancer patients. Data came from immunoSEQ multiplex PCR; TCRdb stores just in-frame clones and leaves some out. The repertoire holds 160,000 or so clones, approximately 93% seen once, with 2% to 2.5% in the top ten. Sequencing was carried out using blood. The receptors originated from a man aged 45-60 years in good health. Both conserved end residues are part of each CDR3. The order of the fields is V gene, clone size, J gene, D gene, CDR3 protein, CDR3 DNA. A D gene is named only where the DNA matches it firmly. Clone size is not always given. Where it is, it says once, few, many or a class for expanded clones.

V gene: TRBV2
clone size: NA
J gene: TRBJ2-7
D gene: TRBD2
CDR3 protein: CASRGQGLANYEQYF
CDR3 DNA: TGTGCCAGCAGGGGGCAGGGACTAGCCAATTACGAGCAGTACTTC

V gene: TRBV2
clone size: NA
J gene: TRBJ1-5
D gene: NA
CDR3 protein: CASSWDGNQPQHF
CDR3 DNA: TGTGCCAGCAGTTGGGACGGCAATCAGCCCCAGCATTTT

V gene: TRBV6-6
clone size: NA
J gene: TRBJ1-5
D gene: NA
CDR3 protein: CASRAAQAQPQHF
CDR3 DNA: TGTGCCAGCAGGGCGGCCCAAGCTCAGCCCCAGCATTTT

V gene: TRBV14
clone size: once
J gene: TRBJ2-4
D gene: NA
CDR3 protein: CASSQVTGIGIQYF
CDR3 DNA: TGTGCCAGCAGCCAAGTAACGGGAATAGGCATTCAGTACTTC

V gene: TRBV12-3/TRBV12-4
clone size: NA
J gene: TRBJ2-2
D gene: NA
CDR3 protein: CASRKDSTGELFF
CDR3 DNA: TGTGCCAGCAGAAAGGACAGCACAGGGGAGCTGTTTTTT

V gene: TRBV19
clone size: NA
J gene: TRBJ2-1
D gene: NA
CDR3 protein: CASSGTPSYNEQFF
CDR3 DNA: TGTGCCAGTAGCGGGACACCCTCCTACAATGAGCAGTTCTTC

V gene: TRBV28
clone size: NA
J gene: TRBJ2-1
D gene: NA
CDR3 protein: CASSQGINNEQFF
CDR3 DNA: TGTGCCAGCAGCCAGGGTATCAACAATGAGCAGTTCTTC

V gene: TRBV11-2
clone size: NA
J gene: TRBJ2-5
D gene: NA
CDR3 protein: CASSPGLLETQYF
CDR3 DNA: TGTGCCAGCAGCCCCGGTCTTCTGGAGACCCAGTACTTC

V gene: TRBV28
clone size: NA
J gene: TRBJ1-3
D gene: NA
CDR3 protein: CASSFGGAGNTIYF
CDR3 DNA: TGTGCCAGCAGTTTTGGGGGCGCAGGAAACACCATATATTTT

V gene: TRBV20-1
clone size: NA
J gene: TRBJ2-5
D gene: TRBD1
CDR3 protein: CSASRQGVQETQYF
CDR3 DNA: TGCAGTGCTAGTAGACAGGGCGTACAAGAGACCCAGTACTTC

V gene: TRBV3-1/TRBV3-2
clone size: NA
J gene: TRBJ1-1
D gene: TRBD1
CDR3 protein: CASSLQGGGNEAFF
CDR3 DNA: TGTGCCAGCAGTCTACAAGGAGGGGGCAATGAAGCTTTCTTT

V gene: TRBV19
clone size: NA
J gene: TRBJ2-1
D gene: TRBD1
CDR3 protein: CASSIGQGSYNEQFF
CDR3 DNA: TGTGCCAGTAGTATAGGACAGGGCTCCTACAATGAGCAGTTCTTC

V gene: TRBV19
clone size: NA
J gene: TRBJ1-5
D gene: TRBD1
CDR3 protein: CASSIGLQGVQPQHF
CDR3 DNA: TGTGCCAGTAGTATTGGTCTACAGGGGGTTCAGCCCCAGCATTTT

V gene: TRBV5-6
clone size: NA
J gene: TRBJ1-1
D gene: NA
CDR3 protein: CASSLVAGTAEAFF
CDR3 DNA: TGTGCCAGCAGCTTGGTTGCGGGGACGGCTGAAGCTTTCTTT

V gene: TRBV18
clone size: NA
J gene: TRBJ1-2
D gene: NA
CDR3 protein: CASSPDRLYGYTF
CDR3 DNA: TGTGCCAGCTCACCAGACAGGCTCTATGGCTACACCTTC

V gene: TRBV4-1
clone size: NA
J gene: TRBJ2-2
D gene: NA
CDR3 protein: CASSQDRQGLPINTGELFF
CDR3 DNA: TGCGCCAGCAGCCAAGATCGCCAGGGGCTTCCCATAAACACCGGGGAGCTGTTTTTT

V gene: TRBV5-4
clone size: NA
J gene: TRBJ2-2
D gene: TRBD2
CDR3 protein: CASSSGLARQLGELFF
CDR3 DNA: TGTGCCAGCAGCTCGGGACTAGCAAGACAACTCGGGGAGCTGTTTTTT

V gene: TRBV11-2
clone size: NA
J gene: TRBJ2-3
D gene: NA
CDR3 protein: CASSIPLLARSTDTQYF
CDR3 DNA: TGTGCCAGCAGCATCCCTCTCCTAGCGAGAAGCACAGATACGCAGTATTTT

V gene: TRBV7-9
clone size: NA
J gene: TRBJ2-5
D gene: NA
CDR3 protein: CASSGDKETQYF
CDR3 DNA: TGTGCCAGCAGCGGGGACAAAGAGACCCAGTACTTC

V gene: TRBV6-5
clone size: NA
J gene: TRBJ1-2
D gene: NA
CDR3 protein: CASTTEIGGFGYTF
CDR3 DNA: TGTGCCAGCACTACCGAAATTGGAGGGTTTGGCTACACCTTC

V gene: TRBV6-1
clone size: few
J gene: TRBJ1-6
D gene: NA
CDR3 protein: CASSEAPGTNSPLHF
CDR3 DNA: TGTGCCAGCAGTGAAGCCCCGGGTACGAATTCACCCCTCCACTTT

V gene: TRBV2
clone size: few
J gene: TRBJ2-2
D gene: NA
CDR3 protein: CASSGGAGGELFF
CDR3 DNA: TGTGCCAGCAGTGGGGGGGCCGGCGGGGAGCTGTTTTTT

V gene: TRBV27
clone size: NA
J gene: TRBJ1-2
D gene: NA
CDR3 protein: CASTLRGGNFPYGYTF
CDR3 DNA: TGTGCCAGCACCCTGCGGGGGGGCAATTTCCCCTATGGCTACACCTTC

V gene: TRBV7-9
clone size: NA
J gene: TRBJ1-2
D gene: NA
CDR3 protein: CASSLGDYGYTF
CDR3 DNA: TGTGCCAGCAGCTTAGGCGACTATGGCTACACCTTC

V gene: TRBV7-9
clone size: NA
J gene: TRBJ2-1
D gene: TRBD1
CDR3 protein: CASSLVTGALSSYNEQFF
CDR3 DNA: TGTGCCAGCAGCTTGGTGACAGGGGCCCTGAGCTCCTACAATGAGCAGTTCTTC

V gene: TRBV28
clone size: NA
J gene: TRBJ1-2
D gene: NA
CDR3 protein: CASNRVNYGYTF
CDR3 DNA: TGTGCCAGCAACAGGGTAAACTATGGCTACACCTTC

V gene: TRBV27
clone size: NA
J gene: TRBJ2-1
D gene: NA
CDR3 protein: CASSLPGTGVGNEQFF
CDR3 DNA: TGTGCCAGCAGTTTACCCGGGACTGGAGTTGGCAATGAGCAGTTCTTC

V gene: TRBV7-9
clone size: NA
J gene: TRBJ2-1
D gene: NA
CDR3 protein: CASSFGGSGTYNEQFF
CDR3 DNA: TGTGCCAGCAGCTTTGGAGGCTCGGGTACATACAATGAGCAGTTCTTC

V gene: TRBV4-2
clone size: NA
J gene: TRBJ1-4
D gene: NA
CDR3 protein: CASSPLGGGPNEKLFF
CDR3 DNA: TGTGCCAGCAGCCCGCTCGGAGGGGGTCCAAATGAAAAACTGTTTTTT

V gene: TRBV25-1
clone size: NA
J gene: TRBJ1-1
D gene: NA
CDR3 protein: CASSATGMNTEAFF
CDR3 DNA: TGTGCCAGCAGTGCCACAGGGATGAACACTGAAGCTTTCTTT

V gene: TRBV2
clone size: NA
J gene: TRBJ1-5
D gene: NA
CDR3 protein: CASRRVNQPQHF
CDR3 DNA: TGTGCCAGCAGACGGGTTAATCAGCCCCAGCATTTT

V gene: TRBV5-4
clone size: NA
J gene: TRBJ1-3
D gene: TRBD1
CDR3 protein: CASSHGTGKFGGNTIYF
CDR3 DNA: TGTGCCAGCAGCCATGGGACAGGGAAATTTGGTGGAAACACCATATATTTT

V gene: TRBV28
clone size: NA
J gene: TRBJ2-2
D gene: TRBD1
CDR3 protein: CASRLRDRNTGELFF
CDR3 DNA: TGTGCCAGCAGACTACGGGACAGAAATACCGGGGAGCTGTTTTTT

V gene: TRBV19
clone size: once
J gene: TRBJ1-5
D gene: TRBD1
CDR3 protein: CASTGTGALRPQHF
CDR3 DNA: TGTGCCAGTACCGGGACAGGGGCATTGAGGCCCCAGCATTTT

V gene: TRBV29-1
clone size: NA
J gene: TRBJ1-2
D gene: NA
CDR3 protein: CSVGPGSGGYGYTF
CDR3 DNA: TGCAGCGTTGGACCGGGATCGGGGGGTTATGGCTACACCTTC

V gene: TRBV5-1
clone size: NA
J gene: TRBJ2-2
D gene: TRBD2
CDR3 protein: CASSLGRAGLSGELFF
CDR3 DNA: TGCGCCAGCAGCTTGGGCAGAGCGGGACTGTCCGGGGAGCTGTTTTTT